The 9 T cell receptor beta chains given below trace back to one sample, sequenced in a study of blood T cells in healthy people across ages. Primers used in a second PCR of roughly 6 to 12 cycles were a sample-barcoded 5' primer and a J-beta primer mix. From the 5' RACE reads, TCRdb called clonotypes with MiXCR, one entry per CDR3 protein. The sample yields around 780,000 distinct CDR3 sequences, approximately 24% seen once. A further study also used this sample, focusing on T cells of mothers and their children.

Material: blood. These receptors all stem from a boy between 10 and 17 years old in good health.

This clonotype appeared a few times. The rearrangement joins TRBV11-2 to TRBJ2-6, with D possibly being TRBD1 (6 bases). V shed 5 bases and J shed 4 bases, with 12 bases lying between them. This CDR3 is built from 15 residues. Germline V CDR1 and CDR2: SGHAT, FQNNGV. In nucleotides, the CDR3 is TGTGCCAGCAGCAAAACAGGGACCGGGGCCAACGTCCTGACTTTC. It translates to CASSKTGTGANVLTF. The entire variable domain, with the rest obtained from reference TRBV11-2 and TRBJ2-6, is as follows: EAGVAQSPRYKIIEKRQSVAFWCNPISGHATLYWYQQILGQGPKLLIQFQNNGVVDDSQLPKDRFSAERLKGVDSTLKIQPAKLEDSAVYLCASSKTGTGANVLTFGAGSRLTVL.

The J gene is TRBJ2-7, the V gene TRBV7-2; 12 bases are shared with TRBD2. This CDR3 is 15 amino acids long. CDR1 and CDR2 from the germline V gene are SGHTA and FQGNSA. Trimming took 1 base from V and 6 from J; bases not matched to a gene: 4. The chain's CDR3 is CASSLEASGGGEQYF. The CDR3 DNA follows: TGTGCCAGCAGCTTAGAGGCTAGCGGGGGGGGCGAGCAGTACTTC.

This clonotype was recorded a few times. The rearrangement joins TRBV11-1 to TRBJ2-6; 8 bases are a match to TRBD1. The germline V gene encodes CDR1 SGHAT and CDR2 FQDESV (reference sequence). The length of the CDR3 is 20 residues. V shed 4 bases and J 0 bases; nucleotides not matched to a gene: 14. The CDR3 reads CASSSSTTGTGPSGANVLTF. CDR3 sequence (DNA): TGTGCCAGCAGCTCCAGCACGACCGGGACAGGCCCCTCTGGGGCCAACGTCCTGACTTTC.

The table lists this clonotype with a count of one. V usage is TRBV20-1 and J usage is TRBJ2-7; 10 positions match TRBD2. Germline V gives CDR1 DFQATT, CDR2 SNEGSKA (reference sequence). This CDR3 has 15 residues. Germline trimming cut 1 base from V and 5 bases from J; bases unmatched to any gene: 8. The CDR3, as DNA: TGCAGTGCTAGAGGCGTCAGCGGGGGGGCTAACGAGCAGTACTTC. As protein: CSARGVSGGANEQYF.

The chain has TRBV7-9 and TRBJ2-5; TRBD1 matches 8 bases. V was pared by 5 bases and J by 4 bases, with 6 bases of the junction left unmatched. CDR3 size: 14 residues. Germline V CDR1 and CDR2: SEHNR, FQNEAQ (reference sequence). CDR3 bases: TGTGCCAGCAGCCCTCAGACAGGGGTAGAGACCCAGTACTTC. Its protein is CASSPQTGVETQYF. The whole variable domain, remainder taken from reference TRBV7-9 and TRBJ2-5, is DTGVSQNPRHKITKRGQNVTFRCDPISEHNRLYWYRQTLGQGPEFLTYFQNEAQLEKSRLLSDRFSAERPKGSFSTLEIQRTEQGDSAMYLCASSPQTGVETQYFGPGTRLLVL.

The sample holds a few counts of this clonotype. This chain links TRBV5-1 with TRBJ2-5; D remains unclear. Germline V gene sequence: CDR1 SGHRS, CDR2 YFSETQ. The CDR3 runs to 13 residues. Trimming shortened V by 1 base and J by 3 bases, and 7 bases separated the two germline ends. CDR3 amino acids: CASSLTLKETQYF. Written as DNA, the CDR3 is TGCGCCAGCAGCTTGACTTTAAAAGAGACCCAGTACTTC.

The chain recombines TRBV7-2 with TRBJ2-5; D ambiguous. Looked up from germline, CDR1 is SGHTA and CDR2 is FQGNSA. V lost 6 bases and J lost 1, with 9 bases in between. This CDR3 contains 13 residues. The CDR3 DNA is TGTGCCAGCAGACGGACCGTCCAAGAGACCCAGTACTTC. This sequence encodes CASRRTVQETQYF.

The chain couples TRBV29-1 to TRBJ2-1; D call uncertain. Trimming took 3 bases from V and 12 from J, leaving 12 bases between them. The CDR3 has 11 amino acids. Germline CDR1 SQVTM, CDR2 ANQGSEA. The CDR3, as DNA: TGCAGCGTTGATCAGGCGTTGAGGCAGTTCTTC. This sequence encodes CSVDQALRQFF.

In the case of this clonotype: At one of its ends the junction is not consistent with the germline gene, which may arise from a read error. The rearrangement links TRBV7-9 to TRBJ2-1; 9 positions agree with TRBD2. CDR1 and CDR2 (germline): SEHNR, FQNEAQ (reference sequence). The CDR3 sequence is 15 residues long. The CDR3 sequence: CVSSPLAGNPHEQFF. The DNA of the CDR3 is TGTGTCAGCAGCCCCCTAGCGGGGAACCCACATGAGCAGTTCTTC.